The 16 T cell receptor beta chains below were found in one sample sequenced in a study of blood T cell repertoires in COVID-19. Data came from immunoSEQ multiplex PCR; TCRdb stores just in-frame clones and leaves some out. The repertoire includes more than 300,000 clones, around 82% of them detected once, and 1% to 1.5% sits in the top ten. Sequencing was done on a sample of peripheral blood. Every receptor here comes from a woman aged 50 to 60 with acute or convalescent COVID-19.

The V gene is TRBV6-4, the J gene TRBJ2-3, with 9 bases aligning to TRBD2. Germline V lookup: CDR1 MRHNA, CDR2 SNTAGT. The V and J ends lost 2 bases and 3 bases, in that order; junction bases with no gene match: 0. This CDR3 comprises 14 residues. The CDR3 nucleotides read TGTGCCAGCAGTGACAGCGGGAGGACAGATACGCAGTATTTT. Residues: CASSDSGRTDTQYF.

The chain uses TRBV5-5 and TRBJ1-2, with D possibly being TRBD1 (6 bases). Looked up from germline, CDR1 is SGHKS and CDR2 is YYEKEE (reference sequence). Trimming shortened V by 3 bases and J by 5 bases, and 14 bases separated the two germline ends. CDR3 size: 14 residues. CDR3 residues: CASSSGQNIYGYTF. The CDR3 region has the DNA TGTGCCAGCAGCTCCGGACAGAACATTTATGGCTACACCTTC.

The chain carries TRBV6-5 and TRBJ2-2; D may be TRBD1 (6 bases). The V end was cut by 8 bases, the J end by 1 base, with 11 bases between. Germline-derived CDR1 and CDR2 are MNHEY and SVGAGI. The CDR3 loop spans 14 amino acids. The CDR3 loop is CASGKQGNTGELFF. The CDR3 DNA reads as TGTGCCAGCGGTAAACAGGGGAACACCGGGGAGCTGTTTTTT.

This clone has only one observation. This CDR3 is CATSSGMQNEKLFF. The DNA of the CDR3 is TGTGCCACCAGCAGTGGTATGCAGAATGAAAAACTGTTTTTT. The chain has TRBV15 and TRBJ1-4; D call uncertain. Germline V lookup: CDR1 LNHNV, CDR2 YYDKDF (reference sequence). Between the trimmed V and J ends, which lost 3 bases and 5 bases, there was a span of 10 bases. The CDR3 consists of 14 residues.

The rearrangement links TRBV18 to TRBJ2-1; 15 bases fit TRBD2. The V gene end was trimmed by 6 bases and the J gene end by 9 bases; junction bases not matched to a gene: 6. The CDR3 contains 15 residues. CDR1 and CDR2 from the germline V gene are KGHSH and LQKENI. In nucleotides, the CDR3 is TGTGCCAGCTCGTGGACTAGCGGGAGGGTGGCTGAGCAGTTCTTC. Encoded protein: CASSWTSGRVAEQFF.

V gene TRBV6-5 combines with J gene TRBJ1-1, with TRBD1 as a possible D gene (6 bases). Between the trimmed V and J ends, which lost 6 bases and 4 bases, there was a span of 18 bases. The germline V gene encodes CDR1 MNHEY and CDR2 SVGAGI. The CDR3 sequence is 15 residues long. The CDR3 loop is CASRPEGGAPTEAFF. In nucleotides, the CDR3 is TGTGCCAGCAGACCTGAGGGGGGGGCGCCCACTGAAGCTTTCTTT.

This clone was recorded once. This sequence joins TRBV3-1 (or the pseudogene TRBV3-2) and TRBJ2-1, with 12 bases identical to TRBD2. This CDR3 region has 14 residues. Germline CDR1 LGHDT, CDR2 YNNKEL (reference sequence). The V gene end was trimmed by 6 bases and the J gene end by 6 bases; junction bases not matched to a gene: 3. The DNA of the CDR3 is TGTGCCAGCAGTCCGGGACTAGCGGGCAATGAGCAGTTCTTC. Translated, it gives CASSPGLAGNEQFF.

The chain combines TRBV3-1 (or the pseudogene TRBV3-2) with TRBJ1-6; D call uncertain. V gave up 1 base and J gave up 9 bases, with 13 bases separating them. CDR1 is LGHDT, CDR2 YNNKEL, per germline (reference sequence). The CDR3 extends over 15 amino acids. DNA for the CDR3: TGTGCCAGCAGCCAAGGGGGTGGCGGGGTTTCACCCCTCCACTTT. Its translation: CASSQGGGGVSPLHF.

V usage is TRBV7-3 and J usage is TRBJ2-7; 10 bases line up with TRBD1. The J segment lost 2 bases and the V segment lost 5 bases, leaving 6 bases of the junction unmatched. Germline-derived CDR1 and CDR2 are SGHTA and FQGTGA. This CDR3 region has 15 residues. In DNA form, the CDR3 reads TGTGCCAGCAGCGAAGGACAGGGGGACACCTACGAGCAGTACTTC. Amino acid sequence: CASSEGQGDTYEQYF.

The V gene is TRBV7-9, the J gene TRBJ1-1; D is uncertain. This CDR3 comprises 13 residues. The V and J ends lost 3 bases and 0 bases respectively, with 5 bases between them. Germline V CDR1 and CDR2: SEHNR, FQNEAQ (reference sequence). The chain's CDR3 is CASSFGMNTEAFF. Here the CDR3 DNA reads TGTGCCAGCAGCTTCGGTATGAACACTGAAGCTTTCTTT.

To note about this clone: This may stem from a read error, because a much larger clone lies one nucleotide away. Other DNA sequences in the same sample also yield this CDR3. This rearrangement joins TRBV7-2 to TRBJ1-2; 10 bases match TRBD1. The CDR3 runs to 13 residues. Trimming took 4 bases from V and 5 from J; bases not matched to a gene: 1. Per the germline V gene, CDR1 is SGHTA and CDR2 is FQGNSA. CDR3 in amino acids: CASSSGQGYGYTF. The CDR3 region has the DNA TGTGCCAGCAGCTCGGGACAGGGGTATGGCTACACCTTC.

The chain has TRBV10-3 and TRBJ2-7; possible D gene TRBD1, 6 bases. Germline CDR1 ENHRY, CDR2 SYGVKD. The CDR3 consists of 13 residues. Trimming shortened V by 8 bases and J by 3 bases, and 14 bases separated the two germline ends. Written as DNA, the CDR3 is TGTGCCATCTCCCCTACAGGGTTCTACGAGCAGTACGTC. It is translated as CAISPTGFYEQYV.

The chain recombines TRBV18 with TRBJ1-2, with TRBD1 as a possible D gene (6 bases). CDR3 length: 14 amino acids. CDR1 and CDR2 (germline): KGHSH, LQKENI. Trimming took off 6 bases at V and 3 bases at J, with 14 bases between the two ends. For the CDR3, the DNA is TGTGCCAGCTCCACAGGGTATAATGACTATGGCTACACCTTC. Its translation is CASSTGYNDYGYTF. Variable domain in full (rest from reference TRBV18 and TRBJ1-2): NAGVMQNPRHLVRRRGQEARLRCSPMKGHSHVYWYRQLPEEGLKFMVYLQKENIIDESGMPKERFSAEFPKEGPSILRIQQVVRGDSAAYFCASSTGYNDYGYTFGSGTRLTVV.

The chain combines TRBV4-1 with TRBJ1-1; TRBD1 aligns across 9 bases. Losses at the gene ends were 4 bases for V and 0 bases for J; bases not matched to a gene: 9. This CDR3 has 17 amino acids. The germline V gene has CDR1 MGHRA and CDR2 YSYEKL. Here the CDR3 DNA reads TGCGCCAGCAGCCTGCCGGGACAGGGCCCAATGAACACTGAAGCTTTCTTT. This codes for CASSLPGQGPMNTEAFF.

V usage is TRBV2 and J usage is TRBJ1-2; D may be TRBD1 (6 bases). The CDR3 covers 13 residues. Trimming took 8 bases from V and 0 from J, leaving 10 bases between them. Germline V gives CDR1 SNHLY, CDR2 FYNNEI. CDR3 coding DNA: TGTGCCAGCCGACAGGATGCTAACTATGGCTACACCTTC. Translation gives CASRQDANYGYTF.

The DNA for the CDR3 is TGTGCCAGTAGTACGGACAGGTGGGGCAATCAGCCCCAGCATTTT. It yields the protein CASSTDRWGNQPQHF. The chain recombines TRBV19 with TRBJ1-5; 7 bases map to TRBD1. The germline gives CDR1 LNHDA, CDR2 SQIVND (reference sequence). The CDR3 extends over 15 amino acids. The J segment lost 2 bases and the V segment lost 4 bases, leaving 5 bases of the junction unmatched. The full variable domain, its missing parts supplied by reference TRBV19 and TRBJ1-5, is DGGITQSPKYLFRKEGQNVTLSCEQNLNHDAMYWYRQDPGQGLRLIYYSQIVNDFQKGDIAEGYSVSREKKESFPLTVTSAQKNPTAFYLCASSTDRWGNQPQHFGDGTRLSIL.